This TCR beta chain comes out of a study of immune cell composition in non-small cell lung cancer (TCRdb year 2017). Some background on the complete study: Histologic subtype, mostly lung adenocarcinoma or squamous cell carcinoma, was determined with H&E together with p63, CK5, Napsin A and TTF-1 immunohistochemistry. TCR-beta sequencing (Adaptive Biotechnologies) was performed on 33 to 40 paired NSCLC tumour and non-adjacent lung specimens plus 26 tumour-only specimens. For supplementary cohort #1, made up of about nine lung adenocarcinoma cases, paired tumour/lung TCR-beta sequencing was done and TIL populations were generated so that tumour reactivity could be assessed. Several tumour specimens with TCR-beta data were rare histological subtypes and were excluded from the subtype comparisons.

Genomic DNA was isolated with the QIAamp DNA kit from frozen aliquots of single-cell suspensions that had not been sorted. Surgically resected non-small cell lung cancer tissue was used for the tumour samples. Tissues were received within 2 hours of resection and were immediately processed into single-cell suspensions. Tissue was broken up mechanically, digested enzymatically with DNase I, collagenase I and hyaluronidase for 25 to 35 minutes at 37 degrees C, and then filtered and RBC-lysed. What the research found in general, with its limitations: The reactivity cohort was only about ten cases, and tumour-reactive clones were not shown to share sequences with the dominant in vivo tumour-associated clones. In roughly 10 adenocarcinoma cases, a strong correlation was found between maximal tumour-associated clone frequency and TIL tumour reactivity, whereas no such correlation was found between overall clonality and TIL tumour reactivity. Nearly half of NSCLC cases had tumour-associated clones >0.5%, found in 33% of adenocarcinomas compared with 75% to 85% of squamous carcinomas. Smoking pack-years did not significantly correlate with tumour TCR-beta clonality. Top 10 clone scores and productive clonality were significantly higher in lung squamous cell carcinoma than in lung adenocarcinoma tumours.

TCR-beta CDR3 regions were amplified from genomic DNA by a two-step multiplex PCR, with the second step adding Illumina-compatible adaptors. As a commercial immunoSEQ service, TCR-beta immunosequencing was carried out on an Illumina platform. The published analysis was carried out like this. Two measures summarised the repertoires: productive clonality, and Top 10 Clones, meaning the percentage of T-cell templates coming from the ten most frequent sequences. Values for productive clonality spanned 0 to 1, where a value of 1 indicated a monoclonal population. Tumour-associated clones, identified using log10 scatter plots, were defined as sequences that made up at least 0.1% of tumour T-cell templates and were not found in the matched non-adjacent lung. Student's t-tests were used for two-group comparisons, ANOVA for comparisons across stages, and linear regression for relationships, with analyses done in GraphPad Prism7 and R. What TCRdb holds here is the immuneACCESS table cut down to in-frame rearrangements. Part of the clones is not present; checked against another copy, under half of the missing clones reflect an unresolved V gene, and the others are unexplained. V, J and clone size were drawn from that table, and D and trimming were deduced from the DNA. The sample table records thousands of clones; around four fifths of these occur just once. About 9.5% of the sample goes to the ten largest clones.

CDR1 and CDR2 are read off the germline V gene as SGHDT and YYEEEE. V is pared back by 4 bases and J by 1 base, with 14 bases lying between the germline termini. From cysteine to phenylalanine, the CDR3 is 15 amino acids long. The DNA shown is the 45-base CDR3, in frame from base 1. A word on this clone: The antigen it recognizes is unknown. No per-base quality is available; no much larger clone lies one base away.

This sequence uses TRBV5-6 and TRBJ2-5; the D gene is perhaps TRBD1, on 5 matching bases. Sequencing was carried out using lung tumor tissue. The clonotype was recovered from a human donor with non-small cell lung cancer. The DNA reads TGTGCCAGCAGCCCCTTAGGCAGGGCCCAAGAGACCCAGTACTTC. This gives the protein CASSPLGRAQETQYF.